This TCR beta chain derives from a study of T cell responses to AZD1222 COVID-19 vaccine. Findings of the study overall: Two AZD1222 administrations were followed by greater Spike-specific TCR breadth and depth. Clonal diversity was possibly underestimated; the donors were predominantly white British and more often female.

V dropped 3 bases and J dropped 4 bases, with 6 bases sitting between them. Germline values: CDR1 LNHDA, CDR2 SQIVND (reference sequence). The CDR3 is 12 amino acids. Note on this clone: As yet, its antigen is unknown.

Only in-frame clones appear in the TCRdb table, and some are missing; sequencing was by immunoSEQ multiplex PCR. The sample includes some 140,000 clones, about 93% of them seen just once. This TCR was sampled from an adult who received the AZD1222 COVID-19 vaccine. The V gene is TRBV19, the J gene TRBJ1-1; D might be TRBD1 (5 bases). This specimen consisted of peripheral blood, obtained 28 days after the second AZD1222 dose. In DNA, the CDR3 is TGTGCCAGTAGTATGACAGCCACTGAAGCTTTCTTT. This codes for CASSMTATEAFF.